This is a list of T cell receptor beta chains from one sample in a study of blood T cell repertoires in COVID-19. Libraries were prepared by immunoSEQ multiplex PCR; TCRdb keeps only in-frame clonotypes and omits some of them. Found here are 650,000 to 800,000 clones, 85% to 90% of them singletons; the top ten hold roughly 0.25%. Input material: peripheral blood. Every receptor here comes from a woman aged 18-30 years with acute or convalescent COVID-19. The CDR3 runs from the conserved cysteine through the conserved F or W. Each record gives: V gene, J gene, CDR3 protein.

TRBV4-1	TRBJ1-2	CASSQDLPGTRGYTF
TRBV5-5	TRBJ1-3	CASSLARGSAGNTIYF
TRBV6-6	TRBJ2-7	CASSYAATNYEQYF
TRBV7-6	TRBJ1-1	CASSLVPVLNTEAFF
TRBV7-9	TRBJ1-3	CASSPITANRGSGNTIYF
TRBV2	TRBJ2-1	CASRKTKQWGDEQFF
TRBV7-8	TRBJ2-7	CASSPYLGAEQYF
TRBV9	TRBJ2-6	CASSISSGANVLTF
TRBV18	TRBJ2-1	CASSPPQTSGGYNEQFF
TRBV19	TRBJ1-2	CASSLTGNYGYTF